A selection of T cell receptor beta chains follows, all from one sample in a study of molecular identifiers for immune sequencing clone quantification. MiXCR, applied by TCRdb to the PCR reads, yields one record per CDR3 protein. This table holds around 100,000 distinct CDR3 sequences, around 37% found once. The sequenced sample was naive CD8+ T cells from blood, with Jurkat cell RNA spiked in. The receptors here all came from a human donor in good health. Some libraries in this study had Jurkat cell RNA spiked in. Each CDR3 is given with its conserved first and last residue.

V gene	J gene	CDR3 protein
TRBV7-9	TRBJ1-5	CASSLGRSSNQPQHF
TRBV5-6	TRBJ2-7	CASSLWFSGGTYEQYF
TRBV9	TRBJ2-7	CASSVGGDGYEQYF
TRBV19	TRBJ1-1	CVSSIPPWGRNTEAFF
TRBV4-3	TRBJ2-7	CASSQESGRAYEQYF
TRBV7-9	TRBJ1-1	CASSLGGAGTVAFF
TRBV7-9	TRBJ2-6	CASSPSSGANVLTF
TRBV20-1	TRBJ1-5	CSASRSGANQPQHF
TRBV5-8	TRBJ2-3	CASSLASTSTDTQYF
TRBV5-4	TRBJ2-3	CASTLDSDTQYF
TRBV27	TRBJ1-1	CASSPGTLNTEAYF
TRBV28	TRBJ1-5	CASSSEVGNQPQHF
TRBV7-9	TRBJ2-7	CASSPPYYEQYF
TRBV9	TRBJ2-2	CASSASLGVNTGELFF
TRBV5-5	TRBJ1-5	CASSLDGHVYSNQPQHF
TRBV29-1	TRBJ2-2	CSVEDTGELFF
TRBV4-3	TRBJ2-7	CASSQESAWVAGAYEQYF
TRBV4-1	TRBJ2-2	CASSEETGHPNTGELFF
TRBV27	TRBJ1-2	CASSFGTGVPYGYTF
TRBV20-1	TRBJ2-3	CSARDPLAGWGDTQYF
TRBV28	TRBJ2-6	CASSSEWASGANVLTF
TRBV11-2	TRBJ2-7	CASSSRTSGNSYEQYF
TRBV7-9	TRBJ2-7	CASSKERGTPRSYEQYF
TRBV6-2/TRBV6-3	TRBJ2-1	CASSPQTAREQFF
TRBV7-8	TRBJ2-3	CASSTGTLTDTQYF
TRBV5-1	TRBJ2-7	CASSFAGRAGVSYEQYF
TRBV6-2/TRBV6-3	TRBJ2-1	CASANQGNEQFF
TRBV9	TRBJ1-1	CASSRQGRTEAFF
TRBV2	TRBJ1-5	CASSVGVPMNQPQHF
TRBV6-5	TRBJ2-2	CASSYSNLLAGPGELFF
TRBV29-1	TRBJ2-2	CSVEIQFNTGELFF
TRBV7-6	TRBJ2-7	CASSQTTDEQYF
TRBV7-3	TRBJ2-3	CASSSLSTRTDTQYF
TRBV28	TRBJ2-3	CSSSLGAGTDTQYF
TRBV28	TRBJ2-2	CASSTSGRYIGELFF
TRBV29-1	TRBJ2-2	CSVEQPPTGELFF
TRBV4-3	-	CASSQENRGIEQYF
TRBV9	TRBJ2-1	CASSPPLGDDEQFF
TRBV24-1	TRBJ2-3	CATSDLATPDTQYF
TRBV7-9	TRBJ1-5	CASSFHSERGTGPQHF
TRBV5-1	TRBJ2-7	CASSPNTYYEQYF
TRBV5-6	TRBJ1-1	CASSDGWGHNTEAFF
TRBV6-5	TRBJ2-1	CASSYSPGLAGGRYNEQFF
TRBV6-6	TRBJ2-5	CASRSGTSEETQYF
TRBV27	TRBJ2-7	CASSLGTSIHEQYF
TRBV18	TRBJ1-2	CASSPLQSTEAKGYTF
TRBV5-4	TRBJ2-1	CASSPTPSSYIEQFF
TRBV7-6	TRBJ2-5	CASSSIGTKETQYF
TRBV9	TRBJ2-1	CASSPTFRDRQYNEQFF
TRBV7-9	TRBJ2-1	CASSPPLNEQFF
TRBV4-1	TRBJ2-3	CASSQVTSGTDTQYF